These 18 T cell receptor beta chains were sequenced from one sample in a study of cytomegalovirus exposure and HLA in healthy donors. Researchers ran the PCR with 60 Vbeta and 13 Jbeta primers. This table comes from immunoSEQ multiplex PCR, and its TCRdb copy is limited to in-frame clones, with some not included. The sample lists around 160,000 clones, around 84% occurring once. Sequencing used PBMCs. The receptors shown here come from a man aged 40-55 years in good health and CMV-seropositive.

The V call is TRBV27, the J call TRBJ1-1; 9 bases are a match to TRBD1. The CDR3 has 15 amino acids. V dropped 5 bases and J dropped 0; count of bases not matched to a gene: 4. The germline V gene encodes CDR1 MNHEY and CDR2 SMNVEV (reference sequence). The CDR3 DNA sequence: TGTGCCAGCAGTGGAAGGACAGGGGTGAACACTGAAGCTTTCTTT. Its translation: CASSGRTGVNTEAFF.

About this clone: One base away lies a much larger clone, so this may be a sequencing read error. The CDR3 region is CASSPGQYYGYTF. In DNA, the CDR3 is TGTGCCAGCAGCCCGGGACAGTACTATGGCTACACCTTC. This chain connects TRBV7-8 to TRBJ1-2; TRBD1 matches 7 bases. After removal of 5 bases from V and 3 bases from J, the junction contained 3 bases not matched to a gene. CDR1 is SGHVS and CDR2 is FQNEAQ in the germline V gene. The CDR3 loop spans 13 amino acids. The full variable domain, its missing parts supplied by reference TRBV7-8 and TRBJ1-2, is GAGVSQSPRYKVAKRGQDVALRCDPISGHVSLFWYQQALGQGPEFLTYFQNEAQLDKSGLPSDRFFAERPEGSVSTLKIQRTQQEDSAVYLCASSPGQYYGYTFGSGTRLTVV.

The CDR3 coding sequence is TGTGCCTGGAGTGTGAACAGGGAAAACATTCAGTACTTC. This codes for CAWSVNRENIQYF. J is TRBJ2-4 and V is TRBV30, with D possibly TRBD1 on 6 matching bases. This CDR3 is built from 13 residues. Per the germline V gene, CDR1 is GTSNPN and CDR2 is SVGIG (reference sequence). Trimming pared 0 bases from V and 5 bases from J, leaving 8 bases between.

This clone turned up a few times. The genes are TRBV6-6 and TRBJ2-2; the match to TRBD1 covers 9 bases. Germline CDR1 is MNHNY and CDR2 is SVGAGI (reference sequence). CDR3 size: 15 residues. V shed 7 bases and J 5 bases; nucleotides not matched to a gene: 8. The CDR3 here is CASIFGGTGTGELFF. The CDR3 DNA reads TGTGCCAGCATCTTCGGGGGGACAGGGACCGGGGAGCTGTTTTTT.

The chain couples TRBV6-6 to TRBJ2-3, with D maybe TRBD2 (6 bases). The germline V gene has CDR1 MNHNY and CDR2 SVGAGI (reference sequence). The germline V and J ends were trimmed by 7 bases and 0 bases, with 11 bases remaining between them. This CDR3 comprises 14 residues. The CDR3 reads CASMLASSTDTQYF. CDR3 in DNA: TGTGCCAGCATGCTAGCGTCTAGCACAGATACGCAGTATTTT.

This clone occurred a few times. This chain connects TRBV14 to TRBJ2-5; D is possibly TRBD1 (5 bases). Trimming took off 2 bases at V and 0 bases at J, with 10 bases between the two ends. Germline CDR1 is SGHDN and CDR2 is FVKESK. The CDR3 contains 15 residues. The CDR3 DNA is TGTGCCAGCAGCCAAAGGGGATGGTACCAAGAGACCCAGTACTTC. It yields the protein CASSQRGWYQETQYF. Full variable domain (outside the CDR3, taken from reference TRBV14 and TRBJ2-5): EAGVTQFPSHSVIEKGQTVTLRCDPISGHDNLYWYRRVMGKEIKFLLHFVKESKQDESGMPNNRFLAERTGGTYSTLKVQPAELEDSGVYFCASSQRGWYQETQYFGPGTRLLVL.

The chain uses TRBV29-1 and TRBJ2-2; D not certain. Germline values: CDR1 SQVTM, CDR2 ANQGSEA. The CDR3 has 14 amino acids. The V end was cut by 0 bases, the J end by 3 bases, with 8 bases between. CDR3 region: CSVEEGTYTGELFF. In DNA form, the CDR3 reads TGCAGCGTTGAAGAGGGCACCTACACCGGGGAGCTGTTTTTT.

The chain uses TRBV7-9 and TRBJ2-1; 10 nucleotides match TRBD2. The CDR3 consists of 16 residues. V dropped 2 bases and J dropped 2; count of bases not matched to a gene: 3. The germline V gene encodes CDR1 SEHNR and CDR2 FQNEAQ (reference sequence). CDR3 sequence: CASSLLTSGTYNEQFF. The DNA for the CDR3 is TGTGCCAGCAGCTTACTAACTAGCGGGACCTACAATGAGCAGTTCTTC.

This chain links TRBV9 with TRBJ2-1; D possibly corresponds to TRBD2 (6 bases). In germline, CDR1 is SGDLS, CDR2 YYNGEE. The CDR3 has 17 residues. V gave up 2 bases and J gave up 9 bases, with 24 bases separating them. CDR3 sequence: CASSVLSSGVGVGEQFF. The CDR3 DNA is TGTGCCAGCAGCGTTTTATCCTCGGGAGTAGGGGTCGGTGAGCAGTTCTTC.

The chain combines TRBV28 with TRBJ2-7, with D maybe TRBD2 (7 bases). The CDR3 is 14 residues long. V dropped 7 bases and J dropped 5 bases, with 18 bases sitting between them. Germline V gives CDR1 MDHEN, CDR2 SYDVKM. The CDR3 region is CASIPRGSGDEQYF. Here the CDR3 DNA reads TGTGCCAGCATCCCGAGGGGGAGCGGGGACGAGCAGTACTTC.

This clone showed up just once. This chain links TRBV7-9 with TRBJ2-7; 10 bases are a match to TRBD1. CDR1 SEHNR and CDR2 FQNEAQ come from the germline V gene (reference sequence). The CDR3 totals 15 residues. V was clipped by 2 bases and J by 4 bases; unmatched bases: 5. The CDR3 nucleotides read TGTGCCAGCAGCTTACGACAGGGGGCAAGTTACGAGCAGTACTTC. This translates into CASSLRQGASYEQYF.

A word on this clone: At one end, the junction sequence differs from germline, possibly due to a read error. In DNA, the CDR3 is TGTTCCAGCAGCCCAGCCTACGAGCAGTACTTC. It codes for CSSSPAYEQYF. The J gene is TRBJ2-7, the V gene TRBV7-9; no clear D. The CDR3 consists of 11 residues. Looked up from germline, CDR1 is SEHNR and CDR2 is FQNEAQ (reference sequence).

The rearrangement uses TRBV10-3 and TRBJ2-7; D is uncertain. Germline CDR1 ENHRY, CDR2 SYGVKD. The ends were cut back, 3 bases at V and 1 base at J, with 13 bases in the middle. The CDR3 contains 15 residues. The CDR3 sequence is CAISEGRKPSYEQYF. Written as DNA, the CDR3 is TGTGCCATCAGTGAAGGCAGGAAACCTTCCTACGAGCAGTACTTC.

For this clone: One end of the junction varies from germline; a read error may be responsible. In the same sample, other DNA sequences code for this CDR3. The chain employs TRBV7-9 and TRBJ1-6, with D hard to call. The germline V gene encodes CDR1 SEHNR and CDR2 FQNEAQ (reference sequence). This CDR3 has 13 residues. The CDR3 region is CASSLGIQDPLHF. For the CDR3, the DNA is TGTGCTAGCAGCTTGGGTATTCAGGATCCCCTCCACTTT.

This chain links TRBV30 with TRBJ2-5; 8 bases map to TRBD1. The CDR3 runs 13 residues. From germline, CDR1 is GTSNPN and CDR2 SVGIG (reference sequence). CDR3 protein: CAGGTGGRETQYF. The CDR3 DNA reads as TGTGCTGGGGGAACAGGGGGAAGGGAGACCCAGTACTTC.

The chain combines TRBV28 with TRBJ1-1; 12 nucleotides align to TRBD1. The CDR3 is made up of 17 amino acids. CDR1 and CDR2 from the germline V gene are MDHEN and SYDVKM. The ends lost 6 bases at V and 0 bases at J; junction bases unmatched: 8. CDR3 sequence: CASSSGTGGSMNTEAFF. The DNA for the CDR3 is TGTGCCAGCAGCTCCGGGACAGGGGGCTCCATGAACACTGAAGCTTTCTTT. Together with reference TRBV28 and TRBJ1-1, the CDR3 gives the full variable domain: DVKVTQSSRYLVKRTGEKVFLECVQDMDHENMFWYRQDPGLGLRLIYFSYDVKMKEKGDIPEGYSVSREKKERFSLILESASTNQTSMYLCASSSGTGGSMNTEAFFGQGTRLTVV.

The CDR3 here is CASSDTGLAGNEQFF. The CDR3 region has the DNA TGTGCCAGCAGCGACACGGGACTAGCGGGAAATGAGCAGTTCTTC. The rearrangement uses TRBV7-3 and TRBJ2-1; 13 bases agree with TRBD2. The junction had 5 bases not matched to a gene; V was cut back by 5 bases and J by 7 bases. Germline V CDR1 and CDR2: SGHTA, FQGTGA. This CDR3 has 15 residues. The full variable domain, completed using reference TRBV7-3 and TRBJ2-1, is GAGVSQTPSNKVTEKGKYVELRCDPISGHTALYWYRQSLGQGPEFLIYFQGTGAADDSGLPNDRFFAVRPEGSVSTLKIQRTERGDSAVYLCASSDTGLAGNEQFFGPGTRLTVL.

Turning to this clone: A junction end diverges from the germline sequence, so it may reflect a read error. The V gene is TRBV7-9, the J gene TRBJ2-7, with D perhaps matching TRBD1 (5 bases). The CDR3 length is 12 residues. Germline-derived CDR1 and CDR2 are SEHNR and FQNEAQ (reference sequence). For the CDR3, the DNA is TGTTCCAGCAGCTCCCAGGGCTACGAGCAGTACTTC. It is translated as CSSSSQGYEQYF.